These 23 T cell receptor beta chains came from one sample sequenced in a study of T cell changes during pregnancy in multiple sclerosis. Generated by immunoSEQ multiplex PCR, the TCRdb table keeps only in-frame clones and is missing some. The repertoire holds roughly 20,000 clones, roughly nine tenths seen once, with roughly 8.1% in the top ten. This specimen consisted of CD8+ T cells from peripheral blood mononuclear cells, obtained in the second trimester of pregnancy. These receptor sequences come from a female donor in good health, enrolled as a control in a pregnancy study.

V usage is TRBV6-1 and J usage is TRBJ2-5, with D perhaps matching TRBD2 (6 bases). The J call may be faulty, since TRBJ2-7 better matches the DNA end. Germline V CDR1 and CDR2: MNHNS, SASEGT. The CDR3 has 16 amino acids. CDR3 nucleotide sequence: TGTGCCAGCAGTGAAGGGGAGGATCGACAGATCTACGAGCAGTACTTC. Its translation: CASSEGEDRQIYEQYF.

CDR3 sequence reads: CASSLIADTQYF. The CDR3 bases are TGTGCCAGCAGCTTAATAGCAGATACGCAGTATTTT. The chain links TRBV7-9 to TRBJ2-3, with D hard to call. CDR3 size: 12 residues. Per the germline V gene, CDR1 is SEHNR and CDR2 is FQNEAQ (reference sequence). Trimming left V 2 bases short and J 4 bases short, with 4 bases between.

J is TRBJ2-2 and V is TRBV30; 7 nucleotides agree with TRBD1. Germline CDR1 is GTSNPN and CDR2 is SVGIG (reference sequence). CDR3 length equals 13 residues. With V trimmed by 4 bases and J by 5 bases, 4 bases remained unmatched. The CDR3 region is CAWNRGETGELFF. CDR3 in DNA: TGTGCCTGGAACAGGGGCGAGACCGGGGAGCTGTTTTTT.

The chain joins TRBV2 to TRBJ1-1; D call uncertain. V lost 2 bases and J lost 0, with 7 bases in between. The CDR3 is made up of 14 amino acids. In germline, CDR1 is SNHLY, CDR2 FYNNEI. In nucleotides, the CDR3 is TGTGCCAGCAGTGAACGGGGTTTGAACACTGAAGCTTTCTTT. Protein: CASSERGLNTEAFF.

As to this clone: A junction end diverges from the germline sequence, so it may reflect a read error. The V gene is TRBV29-1, the J gene TRBJ2-1; no definite D call. Germline values: CDR1 SQVTM, CDR2 ANQGSEA. This CDR3 comprises 12 residues. The CDR3 DNA follows: TGCAGCGTGGAAGCTTTTTACAATGAGCAGTTCTTC. Translating it yields CSVEAFYNEQFF.

The DNA for the CDR3 is TGTGCCAGCAGCCAAATGGTCAGTTACCCCGCCTCGCAGTACTTC. Encoded protein: CASSQMVSYPASQYF. V usage is TRBV14 and J usage is TRBJ2-7; no clear D gene. Trimming cost V 2 bases and J 9 bases, with 20 bases left between them. Per germline, CDR1 SGHDN and CDR2 FVKESK. CDR3 length: 15 residues.

This clone was seen a single time. The rearrangement uses TRBV6-5 and TRBJ2-2; maybe TRBD2 (5 bases). Trimming removed 0 bases at V and 6 bases at J, with 8 bases between. This CDR3 has 14 amino acids. Germline V gene data show CDR1 as MNHEY and CDR2 as SVGAGI. The CDR3 spells CASSYSNGAGELFF. As DNA, the CDR3 is TGTGCCAGCAGTTACTCGAACGGGGCCGGGGAGCTGTTTTTT.

This clone was counted once. This rearrangement joins TRBV7-9 to TRBJ2-2; 9 positions agree with TRBD2. The V gene end was trimmed by 2 bases and the J gene end by 4 bases; junction bases not matched to a gene: 5. Looked up from germline, CDR1 is SEHNR and CDR2 is FQNEAQ (reference sequence). The CDR3 contains 16 residues. CDR3: CASSLSPSGATGELFF. The DNA of the CDR3 is TGTGCCAGCAGCTTAAGTCCTAGCGGGGCCACCGGGGAGCTGTTTTTT. Drawing the rest from reference TRBV7-9 and TRBJ2-2, the complete variable domain is DTGVSQNPRHKITKRGQNVTFRCDPISEHNRLYWYRQTLGQGPEFLTYFQNEAQLEKSRLLSDRFSAERPKGSFSTLEIQRTEQGDSAMYLCASSLSPSGATGELFFGEGSRLTVL.

This chain uses TRBV6-1 with TRBJ2-1, with 7 bases that match TRBD2. V dropped 5 bases and J dropped 7; count of bases not matched to a gene: 8. Germline CDR1 and CDR2: MNHNS and SASEGT. CDR3 size: 14 residues. The CDR3 DNA reads as TGTGCCAGCAGTACCCTAGCGGAGGGGAATGAGCAGTTCTTC. It is translated as CASSTLAEGNEQFF.

This sequence joins TRBV5-1 and TRBJ1-2; 7 bases are shared with TRBD1. From germline, CDR1 is SGHRS and CDR2 YFSETQ. This CDR3 is built from 17 residues. V trimming: 3 bases; J trimming: 8 bases; junction bases outside the gene matches: 19. The CDR3 DNA is TGCGCCAGCAGCTCCCGCCCCCTGAACAGGGGAAGGGTAGGCTACACCTTC. Protein sequence: CASSSRPLNRGRVGYTF.

The chain uses TRBV6-5 and TRBJ1-2; D is unclear. Trimming removed 2 bases from V and 0 bases from J, with 10 bases in between. The CDR3 extends over 15 amino acids. CDR1 is MNHEY, CDR2 SVGAGI, per germline. CDR3 in amino acids: CASSYEQNPNYGYTF. The DNA for the CDR3 is TGTGCCAGCAGTTACGAACAGAATCCTAACTATGGCTACACCTTC.

This chain uses TRBV6-4 with TRBJ2-3, with 8 bases fitting TRBD1. Germline CDR1 MRHNA, CDR2 SNTAGT. Unmatched junction bases numbered 6, after V lost 5 bases and J lost 5 bases. This CDR3 spans 14 amino acids. In DNA form, the CDR3 reads TGTGCCAGCAGTTTCCAGGGGGCGGAAGATACGCAGTATTTT. Translating gives CASSFQGAEDTQYF.

CDR3 in amino acids: CASSTIAAYTDTQYF. The CDR3 DNA reads as TGTGCCAGCAGCACAATAGCGGCCTACACAGATACGCAGTATTTT. The chain uses TRBV7-8 and TRBJ2-3, with a tentative D call TRBD2 (6 bases). Germline assignment: CDR1 SGHVS and CDR2 FQNEAQ. Between the trimmed V and J ends, which lost 5 bases and 2 bases, there was a span of 14 bases. This CDR3 has 15 amino acids.

This chain joins TRBV30 and TRBJ1-5; tentatively, D is TRBD1 (5 bases). The CDR3 runs 13 residues. The germline V and J ends were trimmed by 1 base and 7 bases, with 11 bases remaining between them. Germline-derived CDR1 and CDR2 are GTSNPN and SVGIG (reference sequence). The DNA for the CDR3 is TGTGCCTGGAGTGATGGGACTGGACAGCCCCAGCATTTT. Translating gives CAWSDGTGQPQHF.

V usage is TRBV10-2 and J usage is TRBJ2-7; D is perhaps TRBD1 (6 bases). This CDR3 has 14 residues. The V and J ends lost 7 bases and 0 bases respectively, with 13 bases between them. Germline CDR1 and CDR2: WSHSY and SAAADI. The CDR3 protein is CASIGGESSYEQYF. DNA for the CDR3: TGCGCCAGCATAGGGGGTGAAAGCTCCTACGAGCAGTACTTC.

This sequence joins TRBV11-1 and TRBJ1-2; 7 nucleotides line up with TRBD1. With V trimmed by 3 bases and J by 6 bases, 4 bases remained unmatched. Per germline, CDR1 SGHAT and CDR2 FQDESV (reference sequence). The CDR3 consists of 13 residues. The CDR3 DNA reads as TGTGCCAGCAGCTTCCAGACAGGGAATGGCTACACCTTC. Its protein product is CASSFQTGNGYTF.

The chain joins TRBV27 to TRBJ2-7, with a tentative D call TRBD1 (6 bases). Trimming stripped 0 bases from V and 3 bases from J, with 12 bases between. Germline V gene lookup returns CDR1 MNHEY and CDR2 SMNVEV (reference sequence). The CDR3 has 15 residues. The CDR3 loop is CASSLSGAQIYEQYF. As DNA, the CDR3 is TGTGCCAGCAGTTTATCGGGGGCCCAGATCTACGAGCAGTACTTC.

The genes are TRBV28 and TRBJ2-1, with D maybe TRBD2 (5 bases). Trimming pared 3 bases from V and 10 bases from J, leaving 16 bases between. The CDR3 loop spans 14 amino acids. CDR1 and CDR2 (germline): MDHEN, SYDVKM. The CDR3 coding sequence is TGTGCCAGCAGTTTGTACGGGATTTACGCCGAGCAGTTCTTC. Its translation: CASSLYGIYAEQFF.

The chain is built from TRBV27 and TRBJ1-1; the D is unclear. Looked up from germline, CDR1 is MNHEY and CDR2 is SMNVEV (reference sequence). V dropped 2 bases and J dropped 0 bases, with 10 bases sitting between them. The CDR3 has 15 residues. CDR3 nucleotide sequence: TGTGCCAGCAGTTTACTCAGGACTGTGAACACTGAAGCTTTCTTT. Protein: CASSLLRTVNTEAFF.

This chain connects TRBV13 to TRBJ2-1, with 8 bases identical to TRBD2. This CDR3 has 16 amino acids. Germline CDR1 and CDR2: PRHDT and FYEKMQ (reference sequence). J gave up 3 bases and V 0 bases, and 4 bases lay outside the gene matches. The CDR3 bases are TGTGCCAGCAGCTTAGGACTAGCGGAAGTCTACAATGAGCAGTTCTTC. This gives the protein CASSLGLAEVYNEQFF.

This chain links TRBV5-6 with TRBJ2-6; 8 bases line up with TRBD1. Per germline, CDR1 SGHDT and CDR2 YYEEEE. CDR3 size: 19 residues. Losses at the gene ends were 1 base for V and 0 bases for J; bases not matched to a gene: 9. DNA of the CDR3: TGTGCCAGCAGCTTGAGGACAGGGCCAGACTACTCTGGGGCCAACGTCCTGACTTTC. Residues: CASSLRTGPDYSGANVLTF.

The V call is TRBV28, the J call TRBJ2-7; D may be TRBD2 (6 bases). Germline V CDR1 and CDR2: MDHEN, SYDVKM. The CDR3 consists of 15 residues. The germline V and J ends were trimmed by 3 bases and 6 bases, with 18 bases remaining between them. Written as DNA, the CDR3 is TGTGCCAGCAGTTTCCGAGGCGGGGCGGGACCCGAGCAGTACTTC. It is translated as CASSFRGGAGPEQYF.

The chain recombines TRBV5-6 with TRBJ2-4; D unresolved. The CDR3 totals 15 residues. Germline V gene sequence: CDR1 SGHDT, CDR2 YYEEEE. V lost 0 bases to trimming and J lost 0 bases, with 7 bases between them. The DNA for the CDR3 is TGTGCCAGCAGCTTGGGCCTCGGAGCCAAAAACATTCAGTACTTC. This translates into CASSLGLGAKNIQYF.